The 18 T cell receptor beta chains listed next were all sequenced from one sample in a study of blood T cell repertoires in COVID-19 (dated by TCRdb to 2018 to 2021). Libraries were built with the immunoSEQ multiplex PCR assay. Here the immuneACCESS table is served through TCRdb, limited to in-frame sequences with V and J called. Missing clones are a known gap in these copies; in checked studies unresolved V genes cover under half, and the rest lacks a known reason. The table for this sample lists about 80,000 clones; 76% of them were counted only once. Of the sample, 16% falls within the top ten clones. The material sequenced was peripheral blood. The receptors stem from a man in his sixties or seventies with active or convalescent COVID-19.

The rearrangement links TRBV30 to TRBJ1-5; possible D gene TRBD1, 5 bases. Germline V gene data show CDR1 as GTSNPN and CDR2 as SVGIG (reference sequence). The CDR3 runs 16 residues. V lost 0 bases, J lost 7 bases, and 19 bases lay in between. The CDR3 DNA reads TGTGCCTGGAGTGTAAATGCAGGGTTAATAGGCCAGCCCCAGCATTTT. This translates into CAWSVNAGLIGQPQHF.

The chain recombines TRBV5-1 with TRBJ2-7; 10 nucleotides align to TRBD1. The CDR3 has 15 amino acids. V gave up 0 bases and J gave up 4 bases; unmatched junction bases: 4. In germline, CDR1 is SGHRS, CDR2 YFSETQ. In nucleotides, the CDR3 is TGCGCCAGCAGCTTGGAAGGGACAGGGGTTTACGAGCAGTACTTC. Encoded protein: CASSLEGTGVYEQYF.

This chain connects TRBV27 to TRBJ1-1, with 8 bases that match TRBD1. Germline V lookup: CDR1 MNHEY, CDR2 SMNVEV (reference sequence). With 6 bases clipped from V and 4 bases from J, the junction kept 10 bases outside the gene matches. The CDR3 has 15 amino acids. CDR3 coding DNA: TGTGCCAGCAGGCCCAGGGGGCGCTATATCACTGAAGCTTTCTTT. Protein: CASRPRGRYITEAFF.

CDR3: CASSEFRGAYEQYF. In nucleotides, the CDR3 is TGTGCCAGCAGTGAATTTCGGGGGGCCTACGAGCAGTACTTC. The V and J genes are TRBV6-1 and TRBJ2-7; TRBD2 aligns across 7 bases. CDR3 size: 14 residues. Trimming cost V 2 bases and J 2 bases; bases outside gene matches: 3. Germline V gene data show CDR1 as MNHNS and CDR2 as SASEGT.

V usage is TRBV21-1 and J usage is TRBJ1-6; no DNA check was done on the table's D call, TRBD1. TRBV21-1 is reported as a pseudogene. This CDR3 spans 13 amino acids. DNA of the CDR3: TGTGCCAGCCGCGACAGGGTCGGTTCACCCCTCCACTTT. Translated: CASRDRVGSPLHF.

The CDR3 DNA sequence: TGTGCCAGCAGCTTAGGAACACTATCGAGCACAGATACGCAGTATTTT. Encoded protein: CASSLGTLSSTDTQYF. V and J are TRBV11-2 and TRBJ2-3; D gene uncertain. V was pared by 1 base and J by 0 bases, with 11 bases between. The CDR3 length is 16 residues. Germline CDR1 SGHAT, CDR2 FQNNGV.

V gene TRBV18 combines with J gene TRBJ1-2; D is ambiguous. CDR3 length: 14 amino acids. Per the germline V gene, CDR1 is KGHSH and CDR2 is LQKENI. V lost 4 bases, J lost 3 bases, and 12 bases lay in between. The CDR3 is CASSLTEADYGYTF. The DNA of the CDR3 is TGTGCCAGCTCACTAACGGAGGCGGACTATGGCTACACCTTC.

This clone turned up a few times. The CDR3 nucleotides are TGCGCCAGCAGACCGGGGTTCAACACCGGGGAGCTGTTTTTT. It codes for CASRPGFNTGELFF. The genes are TRBV5-1 and TRBJ2-2; D possibly corresponds to TRBD2 (5 bases). V was pared by 5 bases and J by 2 bases, with 10 bases between. This CDR3 is built from 14 residues. CDR1 is SGHRS, CDR2 YFSETQ, per germline. The full variable domain, completed using reference TRBV5-1 and TRBJ2-2, is KAGVTQTPRYLIKTRGQQVTLSCSPISGHRSVSWYQQTPGQGLQFLFEYFSETQRNKGNFPGRFSGRQFSNSRSEMNVSTLELGDSALYLCASRPGFNTGELFFGEGSRLTVL.

This clone appeared once. The rearrangement uses TRBV19 and TRBJ1-5; D is possibly TRBD1 (6 bases). The ends were cut back, 5 bases at V and 7 bases at J, with 12 bases in the middle. Germline V lookup: CDR1 LNHDA, CDR2 SQIVND (reference sequence). This CDR3 region has 13 residues. Here the CDR3 DNA reads TGTGCCAGTAGTCCCCAGGGGAGCCAGCCCCAGCATTTT. It encodes CASSPQGSQPQHF.

V and J are TRBV30 and TRBJ1-2; D call uncertain. Trimming took off 4 bases at V and 4 bases at J, with 10 bases between the two ends. Germline V gene sequence: CDR1 GTSNPN, CDR2 SVGIG (reference sequence). The CDR3 has 12 residues. CDR3 region: CAWKTTLYGYTF. The DNA of the CDR3 is TGTGCCTGGAAAACTACGCTCTATGGCTACACCTTC. Combining the CDR3 with reference TRBV30 and TRBJ1-2 gives the whole variable domain SQTIHQWPATLVQPVGSPLSLECTVEGTSNPNLYWYRQAAGRGLQLLFYSVGIGQISSEVPQNLSASRPQDRQFILSSKKLLLSDSGFYLCAWKTTLYGYTFGSGTRLTVV.

The V gene is TRBV29-1, the J gene TRBJ2-5; the D gene is possibly TRBD1 (5 bases). The CDR3 runs to 12 residues. Germline CDR1 reads SQVTM; CDR2 reads ANQGSEA. V was shortened by 6 bases and J by 4 bases, with 12 bases between the two germline ends. CDR3 residues: CSVQGFSETQYF. The CDR3 DNA reads as TGCAGCGTGCAGGGTTTTTCAGAGACCCAGTACTTC.

The chain couples TRBV27 to TRBJ1-1; D might be TRBD1 (5 bases). CDR3 size: 14 residues. The germline CDR1 and CDR2 sequences are MNHEY and SMNVEV (reference sequence). V lost 5 bases and J 8 bases, leaving 18 bases between the germline ends. The CDR3 region is CASSPGSVDSEAFF. In DNA, the CDR3 is TGTGCCAGCAGTCCTGGATCCGTTGACAGCGAAGCTTTCTTT.

The chain uses TRBV30 and TRBJ2-1, with 8 bases that match TRBD2. There are 14 residues in the CDR3. Germline lookup yields CDR1 GTSNPN and CDR2 SVGIG (reference sequence). V gave up 1 base and J gave up 5 bases; unmatched junction bases: 4. The DNA for the CDR3 is TGTGCCTGGAGTGAGACTAGCGAGGACAATGAGCAGTTCTTC. It encodes CAWSETSEDNEQFF.

The rearrangement links TRBV5-6 to TRBJ2-6; D not certain. Germline V gene lookup returns CDR1 SGHDT and CDR2 YYEEEE. The CDR3 is made up of 15 amino acids. V lost 2 bases to trimming and J lost 2 bases, with 8 bases between them. In DNA, the CDR3 is TGTGCCAGCAGCTTTAGAAGAACTGGGGCCAACGTCCTGACTTTC. Its translation is CASSFRRTGANVLTF.

The V call is TRBV23-1, the J call TRBJ2-7; D call uncertain. TRBV23-1 is assigned to the ORF class and has an uncertain function. The V and J ends lost 0 bases and 4 bases respectively, with 7 bases between them. This CDR3 contains 13 residues. The CDR3 coding sequence is TGCGCCAGCAGTCAATCCATGAGTTACGAGCAGTACTTC. Translated: CASSQSMSYEQYF.

V is TRBV27 and J is TRBJ2-7; D is perhaps TRBD1 (6 bases). This CDR3 has 14 residues. The ends were cut back, 8 bases at V and 4 bases at J, with 18 bases in the middle. Germline CDR1 reads MNHEY; CDR2 reads SMNVEV (reference sequence). Here the CDR3 reads CASSSRGGLYEQYF. DNA for the CDR3: TGTGCCAGCTCCTCCAGAGGGGGATTATACGAGCAGTACTTC.

V usage is TRBV9 and J usage is TRBJ2-3, with D possibly TRBD2 on 5 matching bases. The CDR3 length is 15 residues. CDR1 is SGDLS and CDR2 is YYNGEE in the germline V gene. V was pared by 0 bases and J by 5 bases, with 13 bases between. Written as DNA, the CDR3 is TGTGCCAGCAGCGTAGGGACCCGAAGCGGAGATACGCAGTATTTT. This encodes CASSVGTRSGDTQYF. Full variable domain (remainder filled in from reference TRBV9 and TRBJ2-3): DSGVTQTPKHLITATGQRVTLRCSPRSGDLSVYWYQQSLDQGLQFLIQYYNGEERAKGNILERFSAQQFPDLHSELNLSSLELGDSALYFCASSVGTRSGDTQYFGPGTRLTVL.

The rearrangement joins TRBV6-5 to TRBJ2-1, with 11 bases fitting TRBD2. The V and J ends lost 7 bases and 4 bases, in that order; junction bases with no gene match: 6. CDR3 length: 15 amino acids. Germline-derived CDR1 and CDR2 are MNHEY and SVGAGI. The CDR3: CASKSVAGGYNEQFF. The CDR3 DNA reads TGTGCCAGCAAGTCTGTAGCGGGGGGGTACAATGAGCAGTTCTTC.